These 23 T cell receptor beta chains share one sample of origin, sequenced in a study of technical replicates of blood from a few donors. Produced via immunoSEQ multiplex PCR; TCRdb's table is partial and in-frame only. The repertoire holds 55,000 to 75,000 clones, approximately 86% seen once, with 5% in the top ten. Sequencing was performed on PBMCs. The source is a human donor in good health. Some clones in this sample may be carry-over from other donors' samples.

This clone came up a few times. CDR3 in amino acids: CASSPGDNYNSPLHF. CDR3 bases: TGTGCCAGTAGTCCTGGGGACAATTATAATTCACCCCTCCACTTT. The genes are TRBV19 and TRBJ1-6; D may be TRBD1 (6 bases). The germline V gene encodes CDR1 LNHDA and CDR2 SQIVND (reference sequence). V was clipped by 5 bases and J by 4 bases, with 12 bases between them. This CDR3 region has 15 residues.

V usage is TRBV5-4 and J usage is TRBJ1-1; perhaps TRBD1 as D (5 bases). Trimming stripped 4 bases from V and 5 bases from J, with 15 bases between. Germline V lookup: CDR1 SGHNT, CDR2 YYREEE (reference sequence). The CDR3 is 14 amino acids. The CDR3 reads CASSPPTGGTEAFF. The CDR3 coding sequence is TGTGCCAGCAGCCCACCAACCGGGGGTACTGAAGCTTTCTTT.

The chain links TRBV7-9 to TRBJ1-2; D call uncertain. V was pared by 5 bases and J by 4 bases, with 11 bases between. Germline V gene lookup returns CDR1 SEHNR and CDR2 FQNEAQ (reference sequence). This CDR3 spans 13 amino acids. CDR3 nucleotide sequence: TGTGCCAGCAGCCTAACAGTGGCCTATGGCTACACCTTC. Protein: CASSLTVAYGYTF.

The gene calls are TRBV5-4 and TRBJ2-1, with D perhaps TRBD2 (7 bases). The CDR3 runs to 16 residues. V was pared by 0 bases and J by 4 bases, with 14 bases between. CDR1 and CDR2 from the germline V gene are SGHNT and YYREEE (reference sequence). The CDR3 is CASSLAGASGYNEQFF. The CDR3 DNA reads as TGTGCCAGCAGCTTGGCGGGGGCTAGCGGTTACAATGAGCAGTTCTTC.

In the case of this clone: Other nucleotide sequences in the sample specify the same CDR3. The chain employs TRBV6-5 and TRBJ2-1, with 10 positions matching TRBD1. Germline CDR1 and CDR2: MNHEY and SVGAGI. The CDR3 runs to 13 residues. The V segment lost 7 bases and the J segment 7 bases; nucleotides outside the gene matches: 4. DNA for the CDR3: TGTGCCAGCAAGCGGACAGGGGGGAATGAGCAGTTCTTC. Translation gives CASKRTGGNEQFF.

The gene calls are TRBV5-4 and TRBJ2-7, with TRBD2 matching 7 bases. CDR1 and CDR2 (germline): SGHNT, YYREEE (reference sequence). CDR3 length: 16 amino acids. The V segment lost 3 bases and the J segment 0 bases; nucleotides outside the gene matches: 9. CDR3 coding DNA: TGTGCCAGCAGCTCGGAATTAGCGGGCAGCTCCTACGAGCAGTACTTC. The encoded protein is CASSSELAGSSYEQYF.

The J gene is TRBJ1-4, the V gene TRBV25-1; tentative D call: TRBD1 (5 bases). Trimming shortened V by 3 bases and J by 7 bases, and 12 bases separated the two germline ends. The germline CDR1 and CDR2 sequences are MGHDK and SYGVNS. The length of the CDR3 is 14 residues. The CDR3: CASSEGGGGEKLFF. The DNA for the CDR3 is TGTGCCAGCAGTGAGGGGGGGGGTGGTGAAAAACTGTTTTTT.

This clone came up once. V and J are TRBV7-2 and TRBJ2-5; TRBD1 aligns across 8 bases. Germline V gene lookup returns CDR1 SGHTA and CDR2 FQGNSA. This CDR3 region has 13 residues. Losses at the gene ends were 6 bases for V and 4 bases for J; bases not matched to a gene: 4. CDR3 region: CASRGQVGETQYF. DNA of the CDR3: TGTGCCAGCAGGGGACAGGTGGGAGAGACCCAGTACTTC.

This clone was counted between two and nine times. This chain joins TRBV18 and TRBJ1-6, with 10 bases fitting TRBD1. Germline assignment: CDR1 KGHSH and CDR2 LQKENI. The CDR3 sequence is 15 residues long. Unmatched junction bases numbered 7, after V lost 5 bases and J lost 9 bases. The CDR3: CASSDPGQGISPLHF. CDR3 nucleotides: TGTGCCAGCTCAGACCCGGGACAGGGGATTTCACCCCTCCACTTT.

The chain employs TRBV28 and TRBJ2-7, with D perhaps matching TRBD1 (5 bases). V lost 2 bases and J lost 4, with 12 bases in between. Germline V gene sequence: CDR1 MDHEN, CDR2 SYDVKM. The CDR3 is 14 amino acids. CDR3 sequence (DNA): TGTGCCAGCAGTTTAGGCCAGGGCCTTTACGAGCAGTACTTC. Translation: CASSLGQGLYEQYF.

The CDR3 region has the DNA TGCAGCGCTCAGACAGGGGGGAACACTGAAGCTTTCTTT. It specifies CSAQTGGNTEAFF. The chain recombines TRBV29-1 with TRBJ1-1; TRBD1 matches at 9 bases. The CDR3 runs 13 residues. The J segment lost 1 base and the V segment lost 7 bases, leaving 4 bases of the junction unmatched. CDR1 and CDR2 (germline): SQVTM, ANQGSEA.

The chain links TRBV7-2 to TRBJ2-7, with D possibly being TRBD2 (6 bases). With 1 base removed from V and 1 base from J, the gap between germline ends came to 17 bases. The germline V gene has CDR1 SGHTA and CDR2 FQGNSA. The CDR3 totals 17 residues. This chain's CDR3 is CASSLGVRLGGSYEQYF. The CDR3 region has the DNA TGTGCCAGCAGCTTAGGGGTTCGGCTCGGAGGGTCCTACGAGCAGTACTTC.

The J gene is TRBJ1-1, the V gene TRBV4-1; 7 bases agree with TRBD1. Losses at the gene ends were 2 bases for V and 0 bases for J; bases not matched to a gene: 12. The CDR3 has 18 residues. The germline V gene encodes CDR1 MGHRA and CDR2 YSYEKL. The CDR3 nucleotides are TGCGCCAGCAGCCAATATGAGCCCGGGACAGCTATGAACACTGAAGCTTTCTTT. Translated, it gives CASSQYEPGTAMNTEAFF.

The chain carries TRBV11-2 and TRBJ2-1; TRBD2 might be the D (6 bases). The V and J ends lost 6 bases and 0 bases respectively, with 15 bases between them. CDR1 is SGHAT, CDR2 FQNNGV, per germline. The CDR3 sequence is 16 residues long. The CDR3 coding sequence is TGTGCCAGCAGGACGCTCCGGGGGAGCTCCTACAATGAGCAGTTCTTC. Amino acids: CASRTLRGSSYNEQFF.

V usage is TRBV4-2 and J usage is TRBJ1-6, with a possible D match to TRBD1 (6 bases). V lost 0 bases to trimming and J lost 7 bases, with 10 bases between them. The CDR3 has 15 residues. Germline lookup yields CDR1 LGHNA and CDR2 YNFKEQ. In nucleotides, the CDR3 is TGTGCCAGCAGCCAAGATAGGACAGTAAATTCACCCCTCCACTTT. Amino acid sequence: CASSQDRTVNSPLHF.

The V and J genes are TRBV7-2 and TRBJ1-1; D is ambiguous. Between the trimmed V and J ends, which lost 5 bases and 8 bases, there was a span of 12 bases. CDR1 is SGHTA, CDR2 FQGNSA, per germline. The CDR3 totals 12 residues. This chain's CDR3 is CASSENQIEAFF. The CDR3 nucleotides are TGTGCCAGCAGCGAAAACCAGATAGAAGCTTTCTTT.

This clone was recorded a few times. This chain uses TRBV7-2 with TRBJ2-7; D possibly corresponds to TRBD1 (5 bases). The germline V and J ends were trimmed by 3 bases and 7 bases, with 13 bases remaining between them. CDR3 length: 13 amino acids. The germline V gene has CDR1 SGHTA and CDR2 FQGNSA. The chain's CDR3 is CASSFAGPGEQYF. In nucleotides, the CDR3 is TGTGCCAGCAGCTTCGCCGGGCCAGGGGAGCAGTACTTC.

The chain couples TRBV30 to TRBJ1-4; 7 nucleotides match TRBD1. CDR1 is GTSNPN, CDR2 SVGIG, per germline (reference sequence). The V segment lost 5 bases and the J segment 0 bases; nucleotides outside the gene matches: 0. This CDR3 is 13 amino acids long. The CDR3 loop is CAWGTATNEKLFF. CDR3 nucleotide sequence: TGTGCCTGGGGGACAGCAACTAATGAAAAACTGTTTTTT.

The gene calls are TRBV5-5 and TRBJ1-4, with D tentatively TRBD1 (5 bases). V lost 4 bases, J lost 4 bases, and 11 bases lay in between. The CDR3 is 14 amino acids. The V gene's germline CDR1 is SGHKS and CDR2 YYEKEE (reference sequence). DNA of the CDR3: TGTGCCAGCAGCCAGACAGTCTTTAATGAAAAACTGTTTTTT. Protein product: CASSQTVFNEKLFF.

This rearrangement joins TRBV2 to TRBJ1-5; 9 positions match TRBD1. Per germline, CDR1 SNHLY and CDR2 FYNNEI. With V trimmed by 4 bases and J by 4 bases, 17 bases remained unmatched. This CDR3 is 19 amino acids long. CDR3 amino acids: CASSVLTKSRQGGNQPQHF. The CDR3 DNA follows: TGTGCCAGCAGTGTCCTCACGAAATCCAGACAGGGGGGAAATCAGCCCCAGCATTTT. The full variable domain, its missing parts supplied by reference TRBV2 and TRBJ1-5, is EPEVTQTPSHQVTQMGQEVILRCVPISNHLYFYWYRQILGQKVEFLVSFYNNEISEKSEIFDDQFSVERPDGSNFTLKIRSTKLEDSAMYFCASSVLTKSRQGGNQPQHFGDGTRLSIL.

This clone has only a few counts. The gene calls are TRBV2 and TRBJ2-7; 7 bases agree with TRBD2. Germline CDR1 SNHLY, CDR2 FYNNEI. The CDR3 is 14 amino acids. V shed 6 bases and J 0 bases; nucleotides not matched to a gene: 5. This CDR3 reads CASRDTSVSYEQYF. DNA of the CDR3: TGTGCCAGCAGAGATACTAGCGTCTCCTACGAGCAGTACTTC.

The rearrangement uses TRBV5-1 and TRBJ1-5; D is undetermined. V was clipped by 1 base and J by 3 bases, with 11 bases between them. The V gene's germline CDR1 is SGHRS and CDR2 YFSETQ. This CDR3 comprises 15 residues. The CDR3 sequence: CASSLSGQFNQPQHF. CDR3 DNA sequence: TGCGCCAGCAGCTTGTCTGGCCAGTTCAATCAGCCCCAGCATTTT.

The V call is TRBV7-9, the J call TRBJ2-2; D gene uncertain. The CDR3 extends over 15 amino acids. CDR1 and CDR2 (germline): SEHNR, FQNEAQ (reference sequence). V lost 5 bases to trimming and J lost 4 bases, with 14 bases between them. CDR3 sequence reads: CASSPSGSFTGELFF. The CDR3 coding sequence is TGTGCCAGCAGCCCTTCCGGGTCCTTCACCGGGGAGCTGTTTTTT.